Following are 32 T cell receptor beta chains from one sample sequenced in a study of Graves' ophthalmopathy and Graves' hyperthyroidism. RNA transcripts served as template for amplifying TCR beta CDR3 sequences. Second-round multiplex PCR came after first-round RT-PCR with HTBI primers. TCRdb used MiXCR to reprocess the multiplex PCR reads, holding one entry per CDR3 protein. This table holds more than 300,000 distinct CDR3 sequences, roughly 14% found once. Source material: peripheral blood. All receptors derive from a woman younger than 35 with stable Graves' hyperthyroidism.

This chain joins TRBV19 and TRBJ1-6; D is ambiguous. CDR3 size: 12 residues. V was shortened by 3 bases and J by 10 bases, with 7 bases between the two germline ends. Germline V gene data show CDR1 as LNHDA and CDR2 as SQIVND (reference sequence). The CDR3 DNA follows: TGTGCCAGTAGTATGGTTCGGTCACCCCTCCACTTT. The encoded protein is CASSMVRSPLHF.

At least ten counts were recorded for this clonotype. This chain links TRBV20-1 with TRBJ1-6, with D possibly TRBD1 on 6 matching bases. This CDR3 has 14 residues. Trimming pared 3 bases from V and 5 bases from J, leaving 11 bases between. Germline CDR1 reads DFQATT; CDR2 reads SNEGSKA (reference sequence). CDR3 loop: CSARAQGNNSPLHF. CDR3 DNA sequence: TGCAGTGCTAGGGCACAGGGCAATAATTCACCCCTCCACTTT.

This clonotype was counted ten times or more. The chain couples TRBV6-5 to TRBJ2-7, with 11 bases identical to TRBD2. V was clipped by 2 bases and J by 3 bases; unmatched bases: 3. CDR3 length: 15 amino acids. Germline CDR1 reads MNHEY; CDR2 reads SVGAGI. The chain's CDR3 is CASSYRGTSGYEQYF. The CDR3 nucleotides are TGTGCCAGCAGTTACCGGGGGACTAGCGGCTACGAGCAGTACTTC.

The chain is built from TRBV19 and TRBJ1-5; D unresolved. The CDR3 contains 13 residues. Germline values: CDR1 LNHDA, CDR2 SQIVND (reference sequence). Trimming stripped 9 bases from V and 4 bases from J, with 13 bases between. The CDR3 sequence: CASRTLLNQPQHF. As DNA, the CDR3 is TGTGCCAGCAGGACTTTACTAAATCAGCCCCAGCATTTT. Based on the CDR3 plus reference TRBV19 and TRBJ1-5, the full variable domain is DGGITQSPKYLFRKEGQNVTLSCEQNLNHDAMYWYRQDPGQGLRLIYYSQIVNDFQKGDIAEGYSVSREKKESFPLTVTSAQKNPTAFYLCASRTLLNQPQHFGDGTRLSIL.

This clonotype has ten or more counts. The chain joins TRBV7-3 to TRBJ1-1; 8 bases fit TRBD1. The CDR3 sequence is 14 residues long. CDR1 is SGHTA and CDR2 is FQGTGA in the germline V gene. The junction had 10 bases not matched to a gene; V was cut back by 5 bases and J by 8 bases. The CDR3 sequence: CASSLGTGATEAFF. For the CDR3, the DNA is TGTGCCAGCAGCCTAGGGACAGGCGCGACCGAAGCTTTCTTT. Variable domain in full (rest from reference TRBV7-3 and TRBJ1-1): GAGVSQTPSNKVTEKGKYVELRCDPISGHTALYWYRQSLGQGPEFLIYFQGTGAADDSGLPNDRFFAVRPEGSVSTLKIQRTERGDSAVYLCASSLGTGATEAFFGQGTRLTVV.

The chain is built from TRBV18 and TRBJ1-3, with D tentatively TRBD1 (6 bases). The CDR3 totals 16 residues. With 3 bases removed from V and 4 bases from J, the gap between germline ends came to 16 bases. Per the germline V gene, CDR1 is KGHSH and CDR2 is LQKENI. CDR3 in amino acids: CASSPTAGVSGNTIYF. In DNA form, the CDR3 reads TGTGCCAGCTCACCCACCGCAGGGGTCTCAGGAAACACCATATATTTT.

This clonotype was recorded once. This rearrangement joins TRBV6-1 to TRBJ2-7, with 7 bases lining up with TRBD1. Unmatched junction bases numbered 5, after V lost 4 bases and J lost 2 bases. The CDR3 consists of 14 residues. CDR1 is MNHNS, CDR2 SASEGT, per germline. This chain's CDR3 is CASSGDSFTYEQYF. Written as DNA, the CDR3 is TGTGCCAGCAGTGGGGACAGCTTCACCTACGAGCAGTACTTC.

This clonotype was counted ten times or more. The chain links TRBV3-1 to TRBJ2-4, with a possible D match to TRBD2 (6 bases). The CDR3 covers 15 residues. The germline gives CDR1 LGHDT, CDR2 YNNKEL (reference sequence). The V gene lost 6 bases and the J gene lost 0 bases, with 12 bases spanning the gap. CDR3 sequence: CASSQGGSAKNIQYF. CDR3 in DNA: TGTGCCAGCAGTCAGGGAGGATCAGCCAAAAACATTCAGTACTTC.

This clonotype has ten or more counts. In DNA form, the CDR3 reads TGTGCCAGCAGCTTATTGGACACGAAAATCCAAGAGACCCAGTACTTC. Encoded protein: CASSLLDTKIQETQYF. The chain carries TRBV7-9 and TRBJ2-5; weak D call: TRBD1 (5 bases). This CDR3 is built from 16 residues. CDR1 and CDR2 from the germline V gene are SEHNR and FQNEAQ (reference sequence). V was cut by 2 bases and J by 1 base, with 14 bases left in between.

This clonotype has ten or more counts. The CDR3 region is CASSASGTGGEQYF. CDR3 nucleotide sequence: TGTGCCAGTAGTGCCTCCGGGACAGGGGGCGAGCAGTACTTC. This chain joins TRBV19 and TRBJ2-7, with TRBD1 matching 11 bases. The CDR3 is 14 amino acids. J lost 6 bases, V lost 5 bases, and 6 bases had no gene match. Germline assignment: CDR1 LNHDA and CDR2 SQIVND (reference sequence).

In this sample, this clonotype turned up many times. The rearrangement links TRBV27 to TRBJ1-2, with no clear D. Germline assignment: CDR1 MNHEY and CDR2 SMNVEV (reference sequence). Trimming left V 6 bases short and J 5 bases short, with 13 bases between. The CDR3 contains 13 residues. CDR3 region: CASSPDVGYGYTF. In nucleotides, the CDR3 is TGTGCCAGCAGCCCCGACGTGGGGTATGGCTACACCTTC.

The CDR3 protein is CASSLTSSVNTEAFF. CDR3 bases: TGTGCCAGCAGCTTAACGTCCAGCGTCAACACTGAAGCTTTCTTT. The rearrangement joins TRBV7-3 to TRBJ1-1; no reliable D call. The CDR3 consists of 15 residues. Trimming left V 0 bases short and J 2 bases short, with 10 bases between. In germline, CDR1 is SGHTA, CDR2 FQGTGA. The full variable domain, in which reference TRBV7-3 and TRBJ1-1 provide the parts outside the CDR3, is GAGVSQTPSNKVTEKGKYVELRCDPISGHTALYWYRQSLGQGPEFLIYFQGTGAADDSGLPNDRFFAVRPEGSVSTLKIQRTERGDSAVYLCASSLTSSVNTEAFFGQGTRLTVV.

With respect to this clonotype: A read error may explain this, as a much larger clone is one base away. CDR3: CASCEPPHFLGYTF. Written as DNA, the CDR3 is TGTGCCAGCTGCGAACCTCCCCATTTCCTCGGCTACACCTTC. The rearrangement joins TRBV6-1 to TRBJ1-2; D is undetermined. Germline CDR1 and CDR2: MNHNS and SASEGT. This CDR3 has 14 residues. V was shortened by 8 bases and J by 8 bases, with 21 bases between the two germline ends.

This clonotype has at least ten counts. The chain couples TRBV12-3 or TRBV12-4 to TRBJ1-5, with D hard to call. Trimming left V 2 bases short and J 6 bases short, with 5 bases between. The CDR3 contains 12 residues. The CDR3 DNA follows: TGTGCCAGCAGTTTATGGGGTCAGCCCCAGCATTTT. It codes for CASSLWGQPQHF.

The sample holds many counts of this clonotype. The chain joins TRBV6-1 to TRBJ1-1, with 7 bases fitting TRBD1. The length of the CDR3 is 13 residues. Per the germline V gene, CDR1 is MNHNS and CDR2 is SASEGT. V lost 3 bases and J lost 4; bases outside the gene matches: 2. The CDR3 here is CASSEGQLTEAFF. The CDR3 DNA reads TGTGCCAGCAGTGAGGGACAGCTCACTGAAGCTTTCTTT.

This clonotype was observed many times. The gene calls are TRBV27 and TRBJ1-6; no clear D gene. This CDR3 region has 18 residues. The V end was cut by 1 base, the J end by 0 bases, with 13 bases between. Per germline, CDR1 MNHEY and CDR2 SMNVEV (reference sequence). The CDR3 DNA is TGTGCCAGCAGTTTATTACCCGGTCAGAGCTCCTATAATTCACCCCTCCACTTT. It specifies CASSLLPGQSSYNSPLHF.

This clonotype was recorded many times. The chain links TRBV19 to TRBJ2-5; D is possibly TRBD2 (7 bases). CDR1 and CDR2 (germline): LNHDA, SQIVND (reference sequence). The CDR3 extends over 18 amino acids. Trimming shortened V by 1 base and J by 4 bases, and 22 bases separated the two germline ends. The CDR3 loop is CASSIVGGAGGVGETQYF. CDR3 nucleotide sequence: TGTGCCAGTAGTATAGTAGGGGGGGCAGGTGGTGTCGGAGAGACCCAGTACTTC.

This clonotype was observed at least ten times. The chain recombines TRBV12-3 or TRBV12-4 with TRBJ1-5; maybe TRBD1 (6 bases). V was trimmed by 6 bases and J by 6 bases, leaving 9 bases between them. This CDR3 has 12 amino acids. The chain's CDR3 is CASRQTGQPQHF. CDR3 sequence (DNA): TGTGCCAGCAGGCAGACAGGTCAGCCCCAGCATTTT.

The sample holds many counts of this clonotype. V is TRBV6-1 and J is TRBJ2-7; TRBD1 or TRBD2 may be the D gene (5 bases each). The CDR3 totals 16 residues. The germline V and J ends were trimmed by 5 bases and 0 bases, with 17 bases remaining between them. Per the germline V gene, CDR1 is MNHNS and CDR2 is SASEGT. The CDR3 sequence is CASSTLGVGSSYEQYF. The CDR3 DNA is TGTGCCAGCAGTACCCTGGGGGTTGGTAGCTCCTACGAGCAGTACTTC.

This clonotype occurred many times. The chain links TRBV7-8 to TRBJ1-2, with no clear D. The length of the CDR3 is 17 residues. V lost 5 bases and J 0 bases, leaving 19 bases between the germline ends. CDR1 and CDR2 from the germline V gene are SGHVS and FQNEAQ. CDR3 residues: CASSEGRPGGPNYGYTF. The CDR3 DNA follows: TGTGCCAGCAGCGAGGGTCGGCCGGGAGGACCTAACTATGGCTACACCTTC.

This clonotype has a handful of counts. The rearrangement joins TRBV5-1 to TRBJ1-1, with D hard to call. Trimming cost V 0 bases and J 2 bases, with 11 bases left between them. Germline V gives CDR1 SGHRS, CDR2 YFSETQ. The CDR3 runs to 15 residues. The CDR3: CASSLVSGINTEAFF. The CDR3 bases are TGCGCCAGCAGCTTGGTTTCCGGCATAAACACTGAAGCTTTCTTT.

This clonotype was counted at least ten times. This chain uses TRBV20-1 with TRBJ1-1; possibly TRBD1 for D (6 bases). V was clipped by 3 bases and J by 1 base, with 12 bases between them. The CDR3 has 14 amino acids. Germline V CDR1 and CDR2: DFQATT, SNEGSKA (reference sequence). In DNA, the CDR3 is TGCAGTGCTAGTCAGGACAGCAGGAACACTGAAGCTTTCTTT. This translates into CSASQDSRNTEAFF.

CDR3 nucleotides: TGCAGTGCTAGAGCTCGCAGGGCCGAGCAGTACTTC. Its protein product is CSARARRAEQYF. The gene calls are TRBV20-1 and TRBJ2-7; maybe TRBD1 (5 bases). In germline, CDR1 is DFQATT, CDR2 SNEGSKA (reference sequence). V lost 1 base and J 6 bases, leaving 10 bases between the germline ends. The CDR3 extends over 12 amino acids.

The chain employs TRBV11-2 and TRBJ2-7; D is unresolved. CDR1 is SGHAT, CDR2 FQNNGV, per germline. The length of the CDR3 is 18 residues. V dropped 4 bases and J dropped 4 bases, with 26 bases sitting between them. The CDR3 DNA is TGTGCCAGCAGCTACCACCCCGGAGCCCAGGTTTCCCCTTACGAGCAGTACTTC. It yields the protein CASSYHPGAQVSPYEQYF.

As regards this clonotype: A clone one base away is much larger, so this may be a read error. This sequence joins TRBV7-3 and TRBJ2-5; TRBD1 agrees at 7 bases. Losses at the gene ends were 5 bases for V and 5 bases for J; bases not matched to a gene: 5. Germline V CDR1 and CDR2: SGHTA, FQGTGA. This CDR3 comprises 13 residues. The CDR3 is CASSKDRCETQYF. In DNA, the CDR3 is TGTGCCAGCAGCAAGGACAGGTGTGAGACCCAGTACTTC.

In this sample, this clonotype turned up many times. This chain links TRBV6-2 or TRBV6-3 with TRBJ2-7, with unresolved D. Germline-derived CDR1 and CDR2 are MNHEY and SVGEGT. The CDR3 is 15 residues long. Trimming removed 0 bases at V and 2 bases at J, with 11 bases between. DNA of the CDR3: TGTGCCAGCAGTTACTCTCAGGCTCCAGCCTACGAGCAGTACTTC. The encoded protein is CASSYSQAPAYEQYF.

CDR3 residues: CASEGVYEQYF. CDR3 DNA sequence: TGTGCCAGCGAGGGGGTCTACGAGCAGTACTTC. V gene TRBV12-3 or TRBV12-4 combines with J gene TRBJ2-7; a weak D match, TRBD1 (6 bases). This CDR3 is built from 11 residues. V was pared by 8 bases and J by 3 bases, with 8 bases between.

CDR3 nucleotides: TGCGCCAGCAGCCAGACAGGGGGCTCCTATAATTCACCCCTCCACTTT. It codes for CASSQTGGSYNSPLHF. The chain joins TRBV5-1 to TRBJ1-6; 9 nucleotides match TRBD1. V shed 4 bases and J 0 bases; nucleotides not matched to a gene: 2. In germline, CDR1 is SGHRS, CDR2 YFSETQ. This CDR3 region has 16 residues.

At least ten counts were recorded for this clonotype. The CDR3 spells CATSDFGGYLHF. The DNA of the CDR3 is TGTGCCACCAGTGATTTTGGGGGTTATCTGCATTTT. The rearrangement links TRBV24-1 to TRBJ1-5, with D tentatively TRBD1 (5 bases). CDR1 and CDR2 from the germline V gene are KGHDR and SFDVKD. This CDR3 is 12 amino acids long. Trimming pared 1 base from V and 15 bases from J, leaving 12 bases between.

There are a few counts of this clonotype. This rearrangement joins TRBV7-8 to TRBJ2-7; D unresolved. Deletions cut 5 bases from V and 2 bases from J, with 19 bases between. CDR3 size: 16 residues. Germline CDR1 is SGHVS and CDR2 is FQNEAQ. The CDR3 loop reads CASSRSSAENPYEQYF. As DNA, the CDR3 is TGTGCCAGCAGCCGCTCTAGTGCGGAGAACCCCTACGAGCAGTACTTC.

Ten or more counts support this clonotype. This chain links TRBV7-9 with TRBJ2-5; unclear D gene. The germline V gene has CDR1 SEHNR and CDR2 FQNEAQ (reference sequence). V lost 1 base, J lost 4 bases, and 13 bases lay in between. There are 15 residues in the CDR3. The CDR3 nucleotides are TGTGCCAGCAGCTTAGATTCTCTAGTGGGAGAGACCCAGTACTTC. This encodes CASSLDSLVGETQYF.

This clonotype was seen ten or more times. In nucleotides, the CDR3 is TGTGCCAGCATTGGGCGAAACACTGAAGCTTTCTTT. It codes for CASIGRNTEAFF. J is TRBJ1-1 and V is TRBV2, with no clear D. The CDR3 has 12 amino acids. Trimming stripped 7 bases from V and 2 bases from J, with 8 bases between. Germline CDR1 and CDR2: SNHLY and FYNNEI.